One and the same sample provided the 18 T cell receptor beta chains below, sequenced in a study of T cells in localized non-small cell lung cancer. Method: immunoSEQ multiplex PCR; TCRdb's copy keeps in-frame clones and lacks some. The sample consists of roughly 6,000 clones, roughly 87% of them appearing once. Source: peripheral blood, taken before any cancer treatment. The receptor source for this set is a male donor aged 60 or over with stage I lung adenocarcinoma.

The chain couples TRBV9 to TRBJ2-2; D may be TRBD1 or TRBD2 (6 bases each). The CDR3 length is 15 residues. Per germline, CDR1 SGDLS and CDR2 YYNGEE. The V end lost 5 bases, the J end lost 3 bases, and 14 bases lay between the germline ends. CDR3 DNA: TGTGCCAGCAGGAAGGGGGGAACGGACACCGGGGAGCTGTTTTTT. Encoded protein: CASRKGGTDTGELFF.

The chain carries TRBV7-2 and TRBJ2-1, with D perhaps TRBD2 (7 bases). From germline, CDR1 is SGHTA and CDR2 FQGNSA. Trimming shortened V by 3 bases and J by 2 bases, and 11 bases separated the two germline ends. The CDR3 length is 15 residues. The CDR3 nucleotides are TGTGCCAGCAGCTTTGGCGGGGGCCCCTACAATGAGCAGTTCTTC. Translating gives CASSFGGGPYNEQFF.

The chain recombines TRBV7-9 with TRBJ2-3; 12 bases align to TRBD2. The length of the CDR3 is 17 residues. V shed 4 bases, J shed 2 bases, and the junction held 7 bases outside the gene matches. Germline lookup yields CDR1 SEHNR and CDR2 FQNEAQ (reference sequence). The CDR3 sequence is CASSSGLAGLNTDTQYF. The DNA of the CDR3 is TGTGCCAGCAGCTCGGGACTAGCGGGCTTAAACACAGATACGCAGTATTTT.

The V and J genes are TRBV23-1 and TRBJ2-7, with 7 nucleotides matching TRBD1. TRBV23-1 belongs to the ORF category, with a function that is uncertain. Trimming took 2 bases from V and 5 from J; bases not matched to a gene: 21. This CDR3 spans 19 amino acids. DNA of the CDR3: TGCGCCAGCAGTCAACCGTCCCCGGCACACAGGGGCCCCTTGAACGAGCAGTACGTC. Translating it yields CASSQPSPAHRGPLNEQYV.

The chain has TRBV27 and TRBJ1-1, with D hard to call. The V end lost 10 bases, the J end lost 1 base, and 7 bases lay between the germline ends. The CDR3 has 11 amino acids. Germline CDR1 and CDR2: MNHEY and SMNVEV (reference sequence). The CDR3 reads CATLGNTEAFF. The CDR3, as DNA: TGTGCCACCTTGGGGAACACTGAAGCTTTCTTT.

Written as DNA, the CDR3 is TGCGCCAGCAGTGATTCTAGCGGGGGGCGGTACGAGCAGTACGTC. This codes for CASSDSSGGRYEQYV. The chain uses TRBV10-2 and TRBJ2-7, with 11 bases that match TRBD2. Trimming removed 3 bases from V and 4 bases from J; junction bases left unmatched: 5. In germline, CDR1 is WSHSY, CDR2 SAAADI. This CDR3 comprises 15 residues.

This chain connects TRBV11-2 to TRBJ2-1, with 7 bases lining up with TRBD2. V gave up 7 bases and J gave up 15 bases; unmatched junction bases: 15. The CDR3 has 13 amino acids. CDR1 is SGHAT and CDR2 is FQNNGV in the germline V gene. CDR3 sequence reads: CASNPSGGGRLFF. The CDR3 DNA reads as TGTGCCAGCAACCCGTCTGGCGGGGGAAGACTGTTCTTC.

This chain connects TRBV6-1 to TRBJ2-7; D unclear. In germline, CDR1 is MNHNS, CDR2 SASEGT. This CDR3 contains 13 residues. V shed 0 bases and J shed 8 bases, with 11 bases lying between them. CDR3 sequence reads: CASSEAPFGQQYV. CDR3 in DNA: TGTGCCAGCAGTGAAGCCCCGTTTGGGCAGCAGTACGTC.

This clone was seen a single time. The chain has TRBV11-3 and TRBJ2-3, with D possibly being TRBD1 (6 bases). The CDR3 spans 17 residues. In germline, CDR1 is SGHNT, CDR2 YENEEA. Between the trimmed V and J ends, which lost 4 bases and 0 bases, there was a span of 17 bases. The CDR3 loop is CASSSRTDPLSTDTQYF. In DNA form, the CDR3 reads TGTGCCAGCAGCTCCCGGACAGATCCTCTTAGCACAGATACGCAGTATTTT.

The CDR3: CSAGPGSGGTDTQYF. The CDR3 DNA is TGCAGCGCTGGACCCGGATCCGGCGGCACAGATACGCAGTATTTT. The rearrangement uses TRBV29-1 and TRBJ2-3; D gene ambiguous. V shed 7 bases and J shed 1 base, with 18 bases lying between them. The length of the CDR3 is 15 residues. Germline V CDR1 and CDR2: SQVTM, ANQGSEA.

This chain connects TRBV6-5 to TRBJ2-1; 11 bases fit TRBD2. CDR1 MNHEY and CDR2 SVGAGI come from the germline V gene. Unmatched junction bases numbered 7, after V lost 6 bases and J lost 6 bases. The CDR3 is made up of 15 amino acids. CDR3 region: CASSHTSGSFNEQFF. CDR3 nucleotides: TGTGCCAGCAGCCATACTAGCGGGAGTTTCAATGAGCAGTTCTTC.

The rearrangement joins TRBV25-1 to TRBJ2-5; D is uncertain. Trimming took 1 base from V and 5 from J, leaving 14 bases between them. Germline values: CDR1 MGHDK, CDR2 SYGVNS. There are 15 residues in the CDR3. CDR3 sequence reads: CASSELAPPIETQYF. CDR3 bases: TGTGCCAGCAGTGAATTAGCCCCCCCCATTGAGACCCAGTACTTC.

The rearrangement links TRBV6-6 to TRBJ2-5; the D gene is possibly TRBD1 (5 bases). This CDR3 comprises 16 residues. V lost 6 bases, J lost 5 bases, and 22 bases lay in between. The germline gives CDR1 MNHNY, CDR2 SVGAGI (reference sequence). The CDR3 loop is CASSPTYSEGVETQYF. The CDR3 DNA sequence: TGTGCCAGCAGCCCGACATACTCGGAAGGGGTGGAGACCCAGTACTTC.

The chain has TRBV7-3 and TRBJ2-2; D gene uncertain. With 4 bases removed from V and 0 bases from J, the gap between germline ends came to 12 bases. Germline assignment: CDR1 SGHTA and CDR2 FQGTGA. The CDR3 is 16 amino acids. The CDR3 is CASSSHSASNTGELFF. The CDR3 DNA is TGTGCCAGCAGCTCTCACAGCGCATCGAACACCGGGGAGCTGTTTTTT.

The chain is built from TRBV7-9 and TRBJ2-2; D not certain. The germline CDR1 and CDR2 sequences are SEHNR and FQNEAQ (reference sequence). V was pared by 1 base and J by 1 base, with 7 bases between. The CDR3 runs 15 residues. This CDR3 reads CASSLGSGNTGELFF. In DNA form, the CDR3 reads TGTGCCAGCAGCTTAGGATCGGGGAACACCGGGGAGCTGTTTTTT.

CDR3 amino acids: CASSSLSNTEAFF. The DNA of the CDR3 is TGTGCCAGCAGCTCCTTATCGAACACTGAAGCTTTCTTT. The chain has TRBV7-9 and TRBJ1-1; D is unresolved. The germline V gene has CDR1 SEHNR and CDR2 FQNEAQ (reference sequence). Trimming pared 4 bases from V and 1 base from J, leaving 7 bases between. The CDR3 loop spans 13 amino acids.

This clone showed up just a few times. DNA of the CDR3: TGTGCCTGGAGCTCCACCACAGGGGGATTGACTGAAGCTTTCTTT. Protein sequence: CAWSSTTGGLTEAFF. V gene TRBV30 combines with J gene TRBJ1-1, with 8 positions matching TRBD1. The CDR3 covers 15 residues. Germline V lookup: CDR1 GTSNPN, CDR2 SVGIG (reference sequence). The junction had 11 bases not matched to a gene; V was cut back by 3 bases and J by 5 bases.

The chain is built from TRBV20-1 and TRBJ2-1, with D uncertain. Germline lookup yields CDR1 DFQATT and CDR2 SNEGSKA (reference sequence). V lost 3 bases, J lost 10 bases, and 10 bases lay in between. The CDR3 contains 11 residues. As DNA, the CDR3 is TGCAGTGCTAGTACAGTGTGGGAGCAGTTCTTC. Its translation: CSASTVWEQFF.